The rows below give T cell receptor beta chains drawn from one sample of a study of T cell changes during pregnancy in multiple sclerosis. TCRdb keeps only in-frame clones here, not all; method: immunoSEQ multiplex PCR. The profile shows roughly 80,000 clones, over 75% of them singletons. This specimen was peripheral blood, taken before pregnancy. These TCRs come from a female donor with multiple sclerosis, enrolled in a pregnancy study. The CDR3 runs from the conserved cysteine through the conserved F or W. The D gene is left open where the match is weak. Size is omitted from some rows. Given values are once, few, many or a class for expanded clones.

cdr3_nt: TGTGCCAGCAGCCAAGACGGCCCAGGGGAGACCCAGTACTTC; cdr3_aa: CASSQDGPGETQYF; clone_size: .; d_call: .; j_call: TRBJ2-5; v_call: TRBV4-2
cdr3_nt: TGTGCCAGCAGCGACGGCCGGAGTAGCAATCAGCCCCAGCATTTT; cdr3_aa: CASSDGRSSNQPQHF; clone_size: .; d_call: .; j_call: TRBJ1-5; v_call: TRBV2
cdr3_nt: TGTGCCAGTAGAAGTGAAGCAAACTATGGCTACACCTTC; cdr3_aa: CASRSEANYGYTF; clone_size: .; d_call: .; j_call: TRBJ1-2; v_call: TRBV19
cdr3_nt: TGTGCCAGCTCACCATTGCGAGACAGGGACCTCCTCTATGGCTACACCTTC; cdr3_aa: CASSPLRDRDLLYGYTF; clone_size: .; d_call: TRBD1; j_call: TRBJ1-2; v_call: TRBV18
cdr3_nt: TGTGCCAGTAGTCCCGGACAGGGTCGGGCCTACGAGCAGTACTTC; cdr3_aa: CASSPGQGRAYEQYF; clone_size: .; d_call: TRBD1; j_call: TRBJ2-7; v_call: TRBV19
cdr3_nt: TGTGCCAGCAGTCGGACAGGGGGTAATCAGCCCCAGCATTTT; cdr3_aa: CASSRTGGNQPQHF; clone_size: .; d_call: TRBD1; j_call: TRBJ1-5; v_call: TRBV27
cdr3_nt: TGCGCCAGCAGCCCGGCGTGGGGCCTCTCTGGGGCCAACGTCCTGACTTTC; cdr3_aa: CASSPAWGLSGANVLTF; clone_size: .; d_call: .; j_call: TRBJ2-6; v_call: TRBV4-1
cdr3_nt: TGTGCCAGCAGCGTAGACTGGAGCCCCTACAATGAGCAGTTCTTC; cdr3_aa: CASSVDWSPYNEQFF; clone_size: .; d_call: .; j_call: TRBJ2-1; v_call: TRBV9
cdr3_nt: TGTGCCAGCTCACTAGGGGTCCTGAACACTGAAGCTTTCTTT; cdr3_aa: CASSLGVLNTEAFF; clone_size: .; d_call: .; j_call: TRBJ1-1; v_call: TRBV18
cdr3_nt: TGTGCCAGCAGGGGGACTGCCCAAGAGACCCAGTACTTC; cdr3_aa: CASRGTAQETQYF; clone_size: .; d_call: .; j_call: TRBJ2-5; v_call: TRBV4-2
cdr3_nt: TGTGCCAGCAGCCTCTATGGCTACACCTTC; cdr3_aa: CASSLYGYTF; clone_size: few; d_call: .; j_call: TRBJ1-2; v_call: TRBV5-6